A single sample gave rise to the 18 T cell receptor beta chains below, sequenced in a study of vaccination and CD4 T cells after COVID-19. Their cognate antigens are unknown. Researchers used the Oncomine TCR Beta short-read assay to sequence DNA from cultured CD4+ T cells. TCRdb re-derived calls from the PCR reads in MiXCR, one entry per CDR3 protein. The sample contains 15,000 to 20,000 distinct CDR3 sequences, 25% to 35% of which appear only once. Treatment of the sample: roughly 11-day PBMC culture with coronavirus spike peptide pools or control peptides (ViraFEST assay). Source material: cultured CD4+ T cells from blood. These receptors came from a human donor with COVID-19.

The rearrangement links TRBV5-1 to TRBJ2-2; tentatively, D is TRBD1 (6 bases). Germline CDR1 SGHRS, CDR2 YFSETQ. The CDR3 consists of 14 residues. The germline V and J ends were trimmed by 5 bases and 3 bases, with 11 bases remaining between them. The CDR3 loop reads CASRIAGDTGELFF. The CDR3 nucleotides are TGCGCCAGCAGAATCGCAGGGGACACCGGGGAGCTGTTTTTT.

The chain links TRBV6-5 to TRBJ1-1; D gene unclear. This CDR3 region has 13 residues. The V end lost 2 bases, the J end lost 0 bases, and 4 bases lay between the germline ends. Germline-derived CDR1 and CDR2 are MNHEY and SVGAGI. The CDR3 reads CASSYGMNTEAFF. CDR3 bases: TGTGCCAGCAGTTACGGAATGAACACTGAAGCTTTCTTT.

The gene calls are TRBV19 and TRBJ2-1, with D perhaps matching TRBD1 (6 bases). This CDR3 has 14 amino acids. The V gene's germline CDR1 is LNHDA and CDR2 SQIVND (reference sequence). Trimming stripped 4 bases from V and 9 bases from J, with 16 bases between. The CDR3 is CASSRVRGYREQFF. The CDR3 DNA reads as TGTGCCAGTAGTAGGGTCAGGGGCTACCGTGAGCAGTTCTTC.

This clonotype was counted a few times. The J gene is TRBJ2-3, the V gene TRBV20-1, with D possibly matching TRBD2 (7 bases). The CDR3 runs to 15 residues. Per the germline V gene, CDR1 is DFQATT and CDR2 is SNEGSKA (reference sequence). Trimming removed 6 bases from V and 6 bases from J, with 22 bases in between. The CDR3 nucleotides are TGCAGTGCCGGACGGGCTGCGGGGGCGGGGGATACGCAGTATTTT. Translating gives CSAGRAAGAGDTQYF.

This chain joins TRBV12-3 or TRBV12-4 and TRBJ2-2; 12 bases agree with TRBD1. This CDR3 region has 16 residues. Trimming cost V 5 bases and J 7 bases; bases outside gene matches: 8. CDR3 protein: CASSPQGTGGGGELFF. CDR3 nucleotide sequence: TGTGCCAGCAGTCCACAGGGGACAGGGGGCGGCGGGGAGCTGTTTTTT.

The chain recombines TRBV6-5 with TRBJ1-6; D gene uncertain. CDR3 size: 15 residues. The V gene lost 2 bases and the J gene lost 10 bases, with 15 bases spanning the gap. The germline gives CDR1 MNHEY, CDR2 SVGAGI. The CDR3 DNA follows: TGTGCCAGCAGTTACGCCGAAAACGTCGGGTCACCCCTCCACTTT. As protein: CASSYAENVGSPLHF.

This clonotype was observed a handful of times. V gene TRBV2 combines with J gene TRBJ1-2; 9 positions agree with TRBD1. The germline CDR1 and CDR2 sequences are SNHLY and FYNNEI. The junction had 6 bases not matched to a gene; V was cut back by 4 bases and J by 3 bases. The CDR3 covers 15 residues. This chain's CDR3 is CASSGGGTGYYGYTF. The CDR3 DNA reads TGTGCCAGCAGTGGGGGGGGGACAGGGTACTATGGCTACACCTTC.

This clonotype was seen just once. V and J are TRBV11-1 and TRBJ2-7; tentatively, D is TRBD2 (5 bases). V lost 1 base, J lost 7 bases, and 8 bases lay in between. CDR1 and CDR2 from the germline V gene are SGHAT and FQDESV (reference sequence). This CDR3 has 12 residues. CDR3 DNA sequence: TGTGCCAGCAGCTTAGAACTAGGAGAGCAGTACTTC. Amino acids: CASSLELGEQYF.

The rearrangement links TRBV5-4 to TRBJ2-3; D gene unclear. Germline V lookup: CDR1 SGHNT, CDR2 YYREEE (reference sequence). Trimming stripped 4 bases from V and 4 bases from J, with 10 bases between. The CDR3 consists of 13 residues. The CDR3 spells CASSRRFPDTQYF. The CDR3 DNA is TGTGCCAGCAGCAGGCGCTTCCCAGATACGCAGTATTTT.

The chain combines TRBV15 with TRBJ1-3; D not certain. The germline gives CDR1 LNHNV, CDR2 YYDKDF (reference sequence). This CDR3 has 11 amino acids. V gave up 3 bases and J gave up 7 bases, with 4 bases separating them. CDR3 loop: CATSRGNTIYF. The CDR3 nucleotides read TGTGCCACCAGCAGGGGGAACACCATATATTTT. Variable domain in full (rest from reference TRBV15 and TRBJ1-3): DAMVIQNPRYQVTQFGKPVTLSCSQTLNHNVMYWYQQKSSQAPKLLFHYYDKDFNNEADTPDNFQSRRPNTSFCFLDIRSPGLGDTAMYLCATSRGNTIYFGEGSWLTVV.

V is TRBV7-2 and J is TRBJ1-2; D call uncertain. CDR3 length equals 13 residues. With 6 bases removed from V and 2 bases from J, the gap between germline ends came to 10 bases. In germline, CDR1 is SGHTA, CDR2 FQGNSA. The CDR3 reads CASRLDGNYGYTF. DNA of the CDR3: TGTGCCAGCAGGCTGGACGGAAACTATGGCTACACCTTC.

CDR3 in amino acids: CASREGWQTQYF. The CDR3 nucleotides are TGTGCCAGCAGGGAGGGTTGGCAGACCCAGTACTTC. The chain employs TRBV2 and TRBJ2-5, with D perhaps matching TRBD2 (6 bases). Germline CDR1 is SNHLY and CDR2 is FYNNEI. There are 12 residues in the CDR3. V lost 6 bases, J lost 6 bases, and 11 bases lay in between.

The rearrangement links TRBV30 to TRBJ1-3; TRBD1 might be the D (6 bases). The germline V gene encodes CDR1 GTSNPN and CDR2 SVGIG (reference sequence). This CDR3 comprises 15 residues. Trimming took off 0 bases at V and 3 bases at J, with 12 bases between the two ends. CDR3 protein: CAWSVQGTLGNTIYF. The CDR3 DNA reads as TGTGCCTGGAGTGTACAGGGAACTCTTGGAAACACCATATATTTT.

V is TRBV27 and J is TRBJ2-1; 7 nucleotides align to TRBD1. V trimming: 8 bases; J trimming: 6 bases; junction bases outside the gene matches: 10. Germline V gives CDR1 MNHEY, CDR2 SMNVEV (reference sequence). The CDR3 loop spans 14 amino acids. The CDR3 sequence is CASHATTGANEQFF. DNA of the CDR3: TGTGCCAGCCACGCGACTACAGGGGCCAATGAGCAGTTCTTC.

This clonotype turned up a few times. This chain joins TRBV11-3 and TRBJ1-2; D gene ambiguous. Germline V CDR1 and CDR2: SGHNT, YENEEA. This CDR3 comprises 12 residues. V was pared by 2 bases and J by 6 bases, with 7 bases between. The CDR3 loop is CASSLNPNGYTF. The CDR3, as DNA: TGTGCCAGCAGCTTAAATCCGAATGGCTACACCTTC.

The V gene is TRBV11-2, the J gene TRBJ2-3, with 15 bases lining up with TRBD2. Germline values: CDR1 SGHAT, CDR2 FQNNGV. V lost 1 base to trimming and J lost 0 bases; unmatched junction nucleotides: 8. This CDR3 spans 20 amino acids. The CDR3 loop is CASSLAGAGTSGGSTDTQYF. DNA for the CDR3: TGTGCCAGCAGCTTAGCAGGCGCCGGGACTAGCGGGGGGAGCACAGATACGCAGTATTTT. Filled out from reference TRBV11-2 and TRBJ2-3, the complete variable domain reads EAGVAQSPRYKIIEKRQSVAFWCNPISGHATLYWYQQILGQGPKLLIQFQNNGVVDDSQLPKDRFSAERLKGVDSTLKIQPAKLEDSAVYLCASSLAGAGTSGGSTDTQYFGPGTRLTVL.

CDR3 loop: CASSLDRISTDTQYF. The CDR3 DNA follows: TGTGCCAGCAGCTTGGACAGAATCAGCACAGATACGCAGTATTTT. This chain connects TRBV11-1 to TRBJ2-3, with a tentative D call TRBD1 (6 bases). The CDR3 extends over 15 amino acids. With 3 bases removed from V and 0 bases from J, the gap between germline ends came to 10 bases. Per the germline V gene, CDR1 is SGHAT and CDR2 is FQDESV (reference sequence).

This clonotype was picked up a small number of times. The J gene is TRBJ1-2, the V gene TRBV7-9; 7 bases line up with TRBD1. CDR3 size: 15 residues. J lost 2 bases, V lost 3 bases, and 6 bases had no gene match. Looked up from germline, CDR1 is SEHNR and CDR2 is FQNEAQ (reference sequence). The CDR3 region is CASSFLTGLNYGYTF. The CDR3 DNA reads as TGTGCCAGCAGCTTCCTGACAGGGCTAAACTATGGCTACACCTTC.